This T cell receptor (beta chain) emerged from a study of immune heterogeneity within non-small cell lung tumors. Ten or more counts support this clonotype. Its antigen remains unknown. The authors used about 600 ng of bulk tumor genomic DNA per sample as template. Surgeons took several biopsies per primary tumor, spaced far apart, during surgery. The patients were newly diagnosed with non-small cell lung cancer, had not been treated, and had curative surgery. Those donating were patients (newly diagnosed with non-small cell lung cancer) who were having surgery with curative intent. Study-level results: Tumor sites within a patient were found to share identical dominant CDR3 beta clonotypes, and site-unique high-frequency clones were also present.

Trimming took off 2 bases at V and 0 bases at J, with 5 bases between the two ends. From germline, CDR1 is MNHNY and CDR2 SVGAGI (reference sequence). The CDR3 has 13 amino acids. The TCR beta CDR3 region underwent multiplex PCR amplification with 32 V and 13 J primers. TCRdb re-analysed the multiplex PCR reads in MiXCR, keeping a single row per CDR3 protein. This sample has over 20,000 distinct CDR3 sequences, with around 27% found just once. The clonotype originates from a man in his forties with non-small cell lung cancer. Specimen: lung tumor tissue. This chain uses TRBV6-6 with TRBJ2-7; the D is unclear. The CDR3 DNA reads as TGTGCCAGCAGTTACGTAGGCTCCTACGAGCAGTACTTC. Its protein product is CASSYVGSYEQYF.